The present T cell receptor beta chain was sequenced within a study of blood T cell repertoires in COVID-19. Turning to the study itself: Specimens from acute and convalescent COVID-19 originated in the United States, Italy and Spain.

Methods used by the authors: Reference gene primer amplification in the assay estimated nucleated cell counts. Generated by immunoSEQ multiplex PCR, the TCRdb table keeps only in-frame clones and is missing some. Clonal size and the V and J genes are those of that table, whereas D and trimming came from the DNA. The table includes about 210,000 clones, roughly 75% detected once. The receptor comes from a woman between 70 and 85 years old with acute or convalescent COVID-19. The sample consisted of peripheral blood.

The CDR3 DNA sequence: TGTGCCAGCAGTAGGACAGGGATCGACTATGGCTACACCTTC. This codes for CASSRTGIDYGYTF. This chain links TRBV6-2 or TRBV6-3 with TRBJ1-2; TRBD1 aligns across 8 bases. Trimming took 5 bases from V and 3 from J; bases not matched to a gene: 5. The germline V gene has CDR1 MNHEY and CDR2 SVGEGT. There are 14 residues in the CDR3.